The sequence of this TCR beta chain was determined in a study of blood T cells in healthy people across ages. CDR3 length: 18 residues. The J segment lost 5 bases and the V segment lost 4 bases, leaving 9 bases of the junction unmatched. Germline values: CDR1 SEHNR, CDR2 FQNEAQ (reference sequence). The authors ran a second PCR of about 7 to 11 cycles using a sample-barcoded 5' primer and a J-beta primer mix. TCRdb used MiXCR to reprocess the 5' RACE reads, holding one entry per CDR3 protein. The sample consists of 550,000 to 650,000 distinct CDR3 sequences, 27% of them appearing once. The sample was also reused in another study, on T cells of mothers and their children.

The rearrangement uses TRBV7-9 and TRBJ2-3; TRBD2 matches at 16 bases. Sequenced input: blood. This sequence was found in a boy between 2 and 10 years old in good health. CDR3 nucleotide sequence: TGTGCCAGCAGCTCTCCGGGACTAGCGGGAGGGCCGAGAGATACGCAGTATTTT. It yields the protein CASSSPGLAGGPRDTQYF.